This T cell receptor beta chain appears in the sequencing data of a study of OX40 agonist ivuxolimab in advanced cancers. This clone was counted between two and nine times. The germline gives CDR1 MNHNS, CDR2 SASEGT. The V segment lost 8 bases and the J segment 1 base; nucleotides outside the gene matches: 4. The CDR3 has 13 residues. Sequenced by immunoSEQ multiplex PCR; TCRdb stores in-frame clones only, minus some. The sample gives over 10,000 clones, over 60% of which show up once; approximately 40% is in the top ten. The chain uses TRBV6-1 and TRBJ2-7; 8 bases are a match to TRBD2. The material sequenced was CD4+ or CD8+ T cells sorted from blood, taken in a trial of the OX40 agonist ivuxolimab. The TCR comes from an adult with an advanced solid tumor such as melanoma, head and neck, liver or kidney cancer. The CDR3 sequence: CASGLALSYEQYF. The CDR3 DNA reads TGTGCCAGCGGACTAGCCCTTTCCTACGAGCAGTACTTC.